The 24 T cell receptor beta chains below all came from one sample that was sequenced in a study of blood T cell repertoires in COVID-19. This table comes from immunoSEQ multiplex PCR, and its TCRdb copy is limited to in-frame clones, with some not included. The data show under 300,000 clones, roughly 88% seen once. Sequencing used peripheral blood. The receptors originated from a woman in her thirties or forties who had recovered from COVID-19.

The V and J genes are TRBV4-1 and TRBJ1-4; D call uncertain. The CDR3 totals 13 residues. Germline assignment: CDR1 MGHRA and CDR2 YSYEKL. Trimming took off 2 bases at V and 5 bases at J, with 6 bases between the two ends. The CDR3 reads CASSQLPNEKLFF. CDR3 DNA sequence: TGCGCCAGCAGCCAACTACCCAATGAAAAACTGTTTTTT.

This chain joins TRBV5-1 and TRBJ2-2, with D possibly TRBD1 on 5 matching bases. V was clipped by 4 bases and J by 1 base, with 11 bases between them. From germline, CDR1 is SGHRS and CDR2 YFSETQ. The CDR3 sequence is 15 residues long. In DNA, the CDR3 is TGCGCCAGCAGCCCCTGGGGCGGGAACACCGGGGAGCTGTTTTTT. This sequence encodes CASSPWGGNTGELFF.

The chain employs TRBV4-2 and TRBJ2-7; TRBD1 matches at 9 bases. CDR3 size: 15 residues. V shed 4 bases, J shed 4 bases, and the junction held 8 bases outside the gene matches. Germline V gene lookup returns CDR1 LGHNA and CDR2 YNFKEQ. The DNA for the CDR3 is TGTGCCAGCAGCCCTACCGGGACAGGGTTTTACGAGCAGTACTTC. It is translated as CASSPTGTGFYEQYF.

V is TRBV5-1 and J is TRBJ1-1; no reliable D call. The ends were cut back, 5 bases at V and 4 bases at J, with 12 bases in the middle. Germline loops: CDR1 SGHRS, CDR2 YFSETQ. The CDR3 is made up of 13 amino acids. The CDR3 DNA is TGCGCCAGCAGTTATGGCCCGGGCACTGAAGCTTTCTTT. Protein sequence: CASSYGPGTEAFF.

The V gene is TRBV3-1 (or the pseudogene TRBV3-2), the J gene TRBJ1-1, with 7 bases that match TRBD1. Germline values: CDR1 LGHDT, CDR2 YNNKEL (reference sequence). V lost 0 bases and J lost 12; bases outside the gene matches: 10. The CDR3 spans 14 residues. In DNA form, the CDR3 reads TGTGCCAGCAGCCAAGAAGCTTCGGGACAGAGACCTTTCTTT. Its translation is CASSQEASGQRPFF.

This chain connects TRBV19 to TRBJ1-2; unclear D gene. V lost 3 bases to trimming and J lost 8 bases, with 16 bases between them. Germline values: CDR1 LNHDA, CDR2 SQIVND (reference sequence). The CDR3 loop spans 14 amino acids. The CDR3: CASSIRPAGGGYTF. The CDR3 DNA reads TGTGCCAGTAGTATCCGGCCGGCGGGAGGGGGCTACACCTTC.

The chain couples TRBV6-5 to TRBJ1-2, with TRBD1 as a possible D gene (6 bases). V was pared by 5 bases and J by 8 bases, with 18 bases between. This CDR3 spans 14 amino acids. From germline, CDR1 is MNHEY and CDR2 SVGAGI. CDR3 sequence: CASSPAKNRVGYTF. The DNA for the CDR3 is TGTGCCAGCAGTCCCGCAAAAAACAGGGTCGGCTACACCTTC.

The CDR3 region has the DNA TGTGCCAGCTCACCTCCGGGACAGGGTTATGGCTACACCTTC. It specifies CASSPPGQGYGYTF. The genes are TRBV18 and TRBJ1-2; 9 bases align to TRBD1. This CDR3 is 14 amino acids long. The germline V gene has CDR1 KGHSH and CDR2 LQKENI. The V and J ends lost 3 bases and 5 bases, in that order; junction bases with no gene match: 4.

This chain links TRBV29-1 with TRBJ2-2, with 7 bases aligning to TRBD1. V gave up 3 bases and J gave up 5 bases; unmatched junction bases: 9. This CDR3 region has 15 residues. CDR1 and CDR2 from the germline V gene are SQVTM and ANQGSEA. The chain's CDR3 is CSVERMTGRTGELFF. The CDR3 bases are TGCAGCGTTGAGCGCATGACAGGGCGGACCGGGGAGCTGTTTTTT.

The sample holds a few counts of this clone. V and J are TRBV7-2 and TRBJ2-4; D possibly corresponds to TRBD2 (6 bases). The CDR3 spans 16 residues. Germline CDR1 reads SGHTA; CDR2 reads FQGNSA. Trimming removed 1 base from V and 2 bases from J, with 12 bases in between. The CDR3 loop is CASSLGGGITKNIQYF. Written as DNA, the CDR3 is TGTGCCAGCAGCTTAGGCGGCGGGATCACCAAAAACATTCAGTACTTC.

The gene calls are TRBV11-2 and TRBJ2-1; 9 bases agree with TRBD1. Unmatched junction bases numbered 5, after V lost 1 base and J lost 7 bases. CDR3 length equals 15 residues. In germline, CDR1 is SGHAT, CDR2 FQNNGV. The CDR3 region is CASSLVRGTGNEQFF. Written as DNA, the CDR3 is TGTGCCAGCAGCTTAGTTCGTGGGACAGGGAATGAGCAGTTCTTC.

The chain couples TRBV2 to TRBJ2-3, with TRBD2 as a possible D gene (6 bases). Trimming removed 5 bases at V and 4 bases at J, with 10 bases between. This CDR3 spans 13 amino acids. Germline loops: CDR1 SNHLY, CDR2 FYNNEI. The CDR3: CASSKGGADTQYF. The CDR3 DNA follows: TGTGCCAGCAGTAAGGGAGGCGCAGATACGCAGTATTTT.

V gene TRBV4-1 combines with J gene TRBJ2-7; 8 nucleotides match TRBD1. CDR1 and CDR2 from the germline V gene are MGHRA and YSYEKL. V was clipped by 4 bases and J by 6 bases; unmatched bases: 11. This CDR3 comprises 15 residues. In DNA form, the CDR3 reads TGCGCCAGCAGCCCCGTAGGAGACAGGGGAGGCGAGCAGTACTTC. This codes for CASSPVGDRGGEQYF.

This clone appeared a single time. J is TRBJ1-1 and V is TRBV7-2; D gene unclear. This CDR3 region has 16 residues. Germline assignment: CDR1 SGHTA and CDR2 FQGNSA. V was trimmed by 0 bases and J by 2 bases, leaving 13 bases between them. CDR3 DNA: TGTGCCAGCAGCTTAGCGGCCGGGATTGATAACACTGAAGCTTTCTTT. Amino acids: CASSLAAGIDNTEAFF. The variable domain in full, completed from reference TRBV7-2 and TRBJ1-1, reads GAGVSQSPSNKVTEKGKDVELRCDPISGHTALYWYRQSLGQGLEFLIYFQGNSAPDKSGLPSDRFSAERTGGSVSTLTIQRTQQEDSAVYLCASSLAAGIDNTEAFFGQGTRLTVV.

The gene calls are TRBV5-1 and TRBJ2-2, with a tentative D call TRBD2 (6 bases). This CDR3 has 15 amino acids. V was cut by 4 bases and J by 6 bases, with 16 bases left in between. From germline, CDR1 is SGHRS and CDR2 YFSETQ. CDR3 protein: CASSPHVSGAGELFF. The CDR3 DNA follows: TGCGCCAGCAGCCCCCACGTTAGCGGTGCCGGGGAGCTGTTTTTT. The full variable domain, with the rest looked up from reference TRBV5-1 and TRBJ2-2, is KAGVTQTPRYLIKTRGQQVTLSCSPISGHRSVSWYQQTPGQGLQFLFEYFSETQRNKGNFPGRFSGRQFSNSRSEMNVSTLELGDSALYLCASSPHVSGAGELFFGEGSRLTVL.

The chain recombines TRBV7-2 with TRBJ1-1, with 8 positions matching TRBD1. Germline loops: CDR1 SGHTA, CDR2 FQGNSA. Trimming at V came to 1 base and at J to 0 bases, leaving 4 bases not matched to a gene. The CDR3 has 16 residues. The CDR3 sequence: CASSLGTGTLNTEAFF. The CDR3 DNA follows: TGTGCCAGCAGCTTAGGGACAGGGACCTTGAACACTGAAGCTTTCTTT.

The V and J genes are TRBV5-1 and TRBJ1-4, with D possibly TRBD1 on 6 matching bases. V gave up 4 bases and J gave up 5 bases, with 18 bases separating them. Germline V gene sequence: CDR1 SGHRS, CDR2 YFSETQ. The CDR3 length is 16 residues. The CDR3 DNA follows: TGCGCCAGCAGCATAAGTGGACAGAGAGAAAATGAAAAACTGTTTTTT. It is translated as CASSISGQRENEKLFF.

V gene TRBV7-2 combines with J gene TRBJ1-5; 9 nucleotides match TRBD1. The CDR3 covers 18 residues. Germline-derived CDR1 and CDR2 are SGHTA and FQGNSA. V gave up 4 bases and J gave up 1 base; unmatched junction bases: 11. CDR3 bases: TGTGCCAGCAGCTCACGGGGGGGACAGGGAGGGAGCAATCAGCCCCAGCATTTT. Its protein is CASSSRGGQGGSNQPQHF. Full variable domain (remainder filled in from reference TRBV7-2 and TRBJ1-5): GAGVSQSPSNKVTEKGKDVELRCDPISGHTALYWYRQSLGQGLEFLIYFQGNSAPDKSGLPSDRFSAERTGGSVSTLTIQRTQQEDSAVYLCASSSRGGQGGSNQPQHFGDGTRLSIL.

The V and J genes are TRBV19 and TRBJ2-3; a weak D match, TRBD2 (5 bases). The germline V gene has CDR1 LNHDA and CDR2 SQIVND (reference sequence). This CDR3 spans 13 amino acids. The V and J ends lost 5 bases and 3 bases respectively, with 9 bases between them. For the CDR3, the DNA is TGTGCCAGTAGTTCCGGGATTACAGATACGCAGTATTTT. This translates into CASSSGITDTQYF. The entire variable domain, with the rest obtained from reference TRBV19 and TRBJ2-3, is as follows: DGGITQSPKYLFRKEGQNVTLSCEQNLNHDAMYWYRQDPGQGLRLIYYSQIVNDFQKGDIAEGYSVSREKKESFPLTVTSAQKNPTAFYLCASSSGITDTQYFGPGTRLTVL.

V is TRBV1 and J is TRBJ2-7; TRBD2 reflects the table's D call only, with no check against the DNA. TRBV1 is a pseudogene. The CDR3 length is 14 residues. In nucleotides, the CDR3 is TGCACCAGCAGCCAATATCTTACCAGAGGCGAGCAGTACTTC. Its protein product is CTSSQYLTRGEQYF.

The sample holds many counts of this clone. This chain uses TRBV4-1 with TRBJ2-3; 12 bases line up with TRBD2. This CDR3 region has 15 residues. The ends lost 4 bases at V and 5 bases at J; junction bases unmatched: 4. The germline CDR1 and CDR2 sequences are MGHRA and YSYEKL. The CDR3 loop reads CASSRLAGEGDTQYF. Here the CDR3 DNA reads TGCGCCAGCAGCCGACTAGCGGGAGAGGGAGATACGCAGTATTTT.

Here the CDR3 reads CASSIWAGHGEQYF. The CDR3 DNA is TGTGCCAGTAGTATTTGGGCAGGGCATGGGGAGCAGTACTTC. This chain uses TRBV19 with TRBJ2-7; D perhaps matches TRBD1 (5 bases). The CDR3 runs to 14 residues. CDR1 is LNHDA, CDR2 SQIVND, per germline (reference sequence). Trimming removed 3 bases at V and 7 bases at J, with 16 bases between.

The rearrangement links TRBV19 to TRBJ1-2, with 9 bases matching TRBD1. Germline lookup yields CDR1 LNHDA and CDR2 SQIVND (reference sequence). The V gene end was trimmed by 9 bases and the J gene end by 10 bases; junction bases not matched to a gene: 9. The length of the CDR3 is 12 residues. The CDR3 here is CASLDRGPSYTF. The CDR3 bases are TGTGCCAGCCTGGACAGGGGCCCCTCCTACACCTTC.

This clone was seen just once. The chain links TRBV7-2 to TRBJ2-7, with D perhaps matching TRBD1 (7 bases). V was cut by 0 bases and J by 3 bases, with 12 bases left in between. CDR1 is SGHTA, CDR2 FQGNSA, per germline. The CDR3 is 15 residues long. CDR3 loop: CASSLAAGGNYEQYF. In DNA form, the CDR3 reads TGTGCCAGCAGCTTAGCAGCAGGGGGGAACTACGAGCAGTACTTC. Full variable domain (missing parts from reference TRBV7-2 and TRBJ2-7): GAGVSQSPSNKVTEKGKDVELRCDPISGHTALYWYRQSLGQGLEFLIYFQGNSAPDKSGLPSDRFSAERTGGSVSTLTIQRTQQEDSAVYLCASSLAAGGNYEQYFGPGTRLTVT.